This T cell receptor beta chain was recovered during a study of shared clonotypes between healthy human individuals. Study-level background: The donors, a couple of women and three men, were aged 18 to 49. Three plates were used per donor for CD4 naive, three for CD4 memory, two for CD8 naive and one for CD8 memory.

Donors were healthy HIV-negative adults without recent acute infections or vaccinations. J was trimmed by 8 bases and V by 3 bases; bases with no gene match: 12. The CDR3 covers 17 residues. Germline values: CDR1 SGHRS, CDR2 YFSETQ. At deep level, the assay was performed. Repertoires were generated with immunoSEQ multiplex PCR, while TCRdb's copy carries only in-frame clones and drops some. The sample holds 1 million to 1.3 million clones, around 78% seen once. Sequenced: memory CD4+ T cells from PBMCs. As to subset: CD45RA-negative fraction. V and J are TRBV5-1 and TRBJ1-4; 11 bases map to TRBD1. The TCR was taken from a man younger than 30 in good health. Some clones in this sample may be carry-over from other donors' samples. Here the CDR3 reads CASSSGTGGPLAEKLFF. In nucleotides, the CDR3 is TGCGCCAGCAGCTCAGGGACAGGGGGACCTTTAGCCGAAAAACTGTTTTTT. Combining the CDR3 with reference TRBV5-1 and TRBJ1-4 gives the whole variable domain KAGVTQTPRYLIKTRGQQVTLSCSPISGHRSVSWYQQTPGQGLQFLFEYFSETQRNKGNFPGRFSGRQFSNSRSEMNVSTLELGDSALYLCASSSGTGGPLAEKLFFGSGTQLSVL.